The 2 T cell receptor beta chains below come from one sample, sequenced in a study of T cell responses to AZD1222 COVID-19 vaccine. Here immunoSEQ multiplex PCR was the method, and the copy in TCRdb shows in-frame clones only, minus some. The repertoire holds more than 75,000 clones, with less than 95% as singletons. Here the sequenced sample was peripheral blood, taken 28 days after the second AZD1222 dose. These receptors were taken from an adult who received the AZD1222 COVID-19 vaccine.

The V gene is TRBV3-1 (or the pseudogene TRBV3-2), the J gene TRBJ1-4, with 7 positions matching TRBD1. J gave up 8 bases and V 4 bases, and 7 bases lay outside the gene matches. Per the germline V gene, CDR1 is LGHDT and CDR2 is YNNKEL (reference sequence). The CDR3 is 14 amino acids. CDR3 residues: CASSPRGQAEKLFF. The CDR3 DNA reads TGTGCCAGCAGCCCGAGGGGGCAAGCGGAAAAACTGTTTTTT.

The count of this clone is one. The chain couples TRBV2 to TRBJ2-3, with a tentative D call TRBD2 (7 bases). Per germline, CDR1 SNHLY and CDR2 FYNNEI. Trimming shortened V by 3 bases and J by 0 bases, and 13 bases separated the two germline ends. The CDR3 sequence is 16 residues long. CDR3 nucleotides: TGTGCCAGCAGTGACGGTGCGGGGGCTAGCACAGATACGCAGTATTTT. It encodes CASSDGAGASTDTQYF.